The 12 T cell receptor beta chains listed next were all sequenced from one sample in a study of T cell responses to AZD1222 COVID-19 vaccine. TCRdb keeps only in-frame clones here, not all; method: immunoSEQ multiplex PCR. The profile covers 200,000 or so clones, with 75% to 90% appearing a single time and 2.5% to 3% taken by the ten largest. The sequencing used peripheral blood, collected on day 0 of MenACWY control vaccination. The receptors stem from an adult in good health.

The DNA of the CDR3 is TGTGCCAGCAGCCCCGGGACAGGGCTGGGTACTGAAGCTTTCTTT. Translation: CASSPGTGLGTEAFF. The chain combines TRBV7-3 with TRBJ1-1; 9 positions agree with TRBD1. The junction had 9 bases not matched to a gene; V was cut back by 5 bases and J by 5 bases. This CDR3 is built from 15 residues. CDR1 is SGHTA and CDR2 is FQGTGA in the germline V gene. The variable domain in full, completed from reference TRBV7-3 and TRBJ1-1, reads GAGVSQTPSNKVTEKGKYVELRCDPISGHTALYWYRQSLGQGPEFLIYFQGTGAADDSGLPNDRFFAVRPEGSVSTLKIQRTERGDSAVYLCASSPGTGLGTEAFFGQGTRLTVV.

The J gene is TRBJ2-7, the V gene TRBV2; D uncertain. The CDR3 has 13 residues. From germline, CDR1 is SNHLY and CDR2 FYNNEI. Trimming shortened V by 3 bases and J by 3 bases, and 9 bases separated the two germline ends. CDR3 loop: CASSDYIYYEQYF. The CDR3 DNA sequence: TGTGCCAGCAGTGACTACATTTACTACGAGCAGTACTTC.

A single count supports this clone. The chain joins TRBV30 to TRBJ1-3, with 10 bases that match TRBD1. CDR3 length: 17 residues. The J segment lost 4 bases and the V segment lost 0 bases, leaving 9 bases of the junction unmatched. Germline V CDR1 and CDR2: GTSNPN, SVGIG (reference sequence). The chain's CDR3 is CAWSVAGTGAVGNTIYF. Here the CDR3 DNA reads TGTGCCTGGAGTGTAGCCGGGACAGGGGCGGTCGGAAACACCATATATTTT.

A note on this clone: This CDR3 is also generated by other DNA sequences in the sample. The chain has TRBV5-5 and TRBJ2-7; D is unclear. Deletions cut 3 bases from V and 1 base from J, with 2 bases between. This CDR3 is built from 11 residues. The germline gives CDR1 SGHKS, CDR2 YYEKEE (reference sequence). CDR3 nucleotides: TGTGCCAGCAGCTCTTCCTACGAGCAGTACTTC. Translating gives CASSSSYEQYF.

V and J are TRBV4-3 and TRBJ2-1, with D perhaps matching TRBD1 or TRBD2 (5 bases each). Per germline, CDR1 LGHNA and CDR2 YSLEER. V lost 1 base and J 0 bases, leaving 10 bases between the germline ends. The CDR3 has 16 amino acids. The CDR3 nucleotides are TGCGCCAGCAGCCAAGGGGGGACGGGCTCCTACAATGAGCAGTTCTTC. It codes for CASSQGGTGSYNEQFF.

The chain links TRBV2 to TRBJ2-7; TRBD2 matches at 10 bases. This CDR3 is 16 amino acids long. The V gene's germline CDR1 is SNHLY and CDR2 FYNNEI. The junction had 9 bases not matched to a gene; V was cut back by 4 bases and J by 3 bases. The CDR3 sequence is CASSAGLLAGVYEQYF. CDR3 nucleotides: TGTGCCAGCAGTGCGGGTCTCCTAGCGGGAGTCTACGAGCAGTACTTC. The full variable domain, in which reference TRBV2 and TRBJ2-7 provide the parts outside the CDR3, is EPEVTQTPSHQVTQMGQEVILRCVPISNHLYFYWYRQILGQKVEFLVSFYNNEISEKSEIFDDQFSVERPDGSNFTLKIRSTKLEDSAMYFCASSAGLLAGVYEQYFGPGTRLTVT.

The chain combines TRBV4-3 with TRBJ2-2; D gene uncertain. The CDR3 sequence is 13 residues long. V was pared by 0 bases and J by 7 bases, with 6 bases between. Germline V gives CDR1 LGHNA, CDR2 YSLEER. CDR3 DNA sequence: TGCGCCAGCAGCCAAGATAGTCTCGGGGAGCTGTTTTTT. It specifies CASSQDSLGELFF.

The CDR3: CASTHSSADTQYF. Here the CDR3 DNA reads TGTGCCAGCACCCATTCTAGCGCAGATACGCAGTATTTT. The chain recombines TRBV27 with TRBJ2-3; possible D gene TRBD2, 6 bases. The CDR3 is 13 amino acids. In germline, CDR1 is MNHEY, CDR2 SMNVEV (reference sequence). V was trimmed by 7 bases and J by 4 bases, leaving 12 bases between them.

The chain combines TRBV7-2 with TRBJ2-7; either TRBD1 or TRBD2 may fit D (5 bases each). Looked up from germline, CDR1 is SGHTA and CDR2 is FQGNSA. V lost 0 bases and J lost 6, with 9 bases in between. This CDR3 region has 13 residues. CDR3 protein: CASSLAGVGEQYF. The CDR3 DNA reads TGTGCCAGCAGCTTAGCGGGGGTGGGCGAGCAGTACTTC.

The chain is built from TRBV11-2 and TRBJ2-7; D is uncertain. This CDR3 comprises 12 residues. Germline V gene sequence: CDR1 SGHAT, CDR2 FQNNGV. Between the trimmed V and J ends, which lost 7 bases and 3 bases, there was a span of 10 bases. The CDR3 DNA is TGTGCCAGCAACCTTGAAAGCTACGAGCAGTACTTC. Protein: CASNLESYEQYF.

The genes are TRBV27 and TRBJ2-1, with 7 positions matching TRBD2. CDR1 is MNHEY and CDR2 is SMNVEV in the germline V gene (reference sequence). The CDR3 covers 14 residues. J gave up 4 bases and V 8 bases, and 8 bases lay outside the gene matches. The CDR3 loop is CASSPASGYNEQFF. DNA of the CDR3: TGTGCCAGCTCCCCGGCTAGCGGATACAATGAGCAGTTCTTC.

This clone was counted once. The chain has TRBV7-9 and TRBJ2-7; 8 positions match TRBD1. The CDR3 extends over 15 amino acids. Germline V CDR1 and CDR2: SEHNR, FQNEAQ (reference sequence). With V trimmed by 3 bases and J by 1 base, 5 bases remained unmatched. The CDR3, as DNA: TGTGCCAGCAGCTTCCTGACAGGGGCATCCTACGAGCAGTACTTC. It codes for CASSFLTGASYEQYF.